The text below deals with one T cell receptor beta chain. The record originates from a study of blood T cell repertoires in COVID-19. Study details: Italy, Spain and the United States were the sources of the convalescent and acute COVID-19 samples. The cDNA or gDNA used as material had been derived from T cells, B-cell-depleted T cells, or PBMCs.

V lost 5 bases, J lost 10 bases, and 12 bases lay in between. Germline V gives CDR1 MDHEN, CDR2 SYDVKM. The CDR3 sequence is 12 residues long. Source study methods: Counts of nucleated cells, estimated from reference gene primer amplification, were obtained. Repertoires were generated with immunoSEQ multiplex PCR, while TCRdb's copy carries only in-frame clones and drops some. That table furnishes V, J and clone size, whereas the DNA furnished D and trimming. Counted here are around 140,000 clones, about four fifths occurring once; the ten biggest clones make up about 1.6%. The source of this sequence is a human donor in a cohort sampled during active COVID-19. The gene calls are TRBV28 and TRBJ2-1; D uncertain. The sequenced sample was peripheral blood. The CDR3 here is CASSEALREQFF. CDR3 bases: TGTGCCAGCAGTGAGGCGTTGAGGGAGCAGTTCTTC. Full variable domain (outside the CDR3, taken from reference TRBV28 and TRBJ2-1): DVKVTQSSRYLVKRTGEKVFLECVQDMDHENMFWYRQDPGLGLRLIYFSYDVKMKEKGDIPEGYSVSREKKERFSLILESASTNQTSMYLCASSEALREQFFGPGTRLTVL.